The 29 T cell receptor beta chains below were found in one sample sequenced in a study of HIV-infected patients and healthy controls (dated by TCRdb to the mid-2010s). Whole blood was used without cell fractionation, so all unsorted peripheral T cells were reflected in the repertoire. The library was built by means of 5' RACE. The instrument given in TCRdb is Illumina MiSeq. Using SuperScript III with primers targeting the alpha and beta constant regions, around 550 ng of RNA was reverse transcribed. Separate alpha and beta chain libraries were made by chain-specific third strand synthesis with multiplexing indices. TCRdb reran the public reads through fastp at Q25 and MiXCR, keeping productive beta chains. Rows with one shared CDR3 protein collapse into an entry with the most common genes and DNA. The sample yields about 12,000 distinct CDR3 sequences; roughly 10% were counted once. The ten most abundant clones make up around 6% of the sample.

Sequencing was carried out using blood. All receptors derive from an adult in good health.

This clonotype has at least ten counts. The V gene is TRBV11-2, the J gene TRBJ2-7, with 9 bases matching TRBD2. The CDR3 consists of 15 residues. J lost 1 base, V lost 5 bases, and 6 bases had no gene match. Germline lookup yields CDR1 SGHAT and CDR2 FQNNGV. CDR3 region: CASSPGLALSYEQYF. As DNA, the CDR3 is TGTGCCAGCAGCCCCGGACTAGCGTTATCCTACGAGCAGTACTTC. Supplemented by reference TRBV11-2 and TRBJ2-7, the full variable domain reads EAGVAQSPRYKIIEKRQSVAFWCNPISGHATLYWYQQILGQGPKLLIQFQNNGVVDDSQLPKDRFSAERLKGVDSTLKIQPAKLEDSAVYLCASSPGLALSYEQYFGPGTRLTVT.

This clonotype was observed a handful of times. The chain joins TRBV27 to TRBJ1-1; D might be TRBD1 (5 bases). V lost 5 bases and J 2 bases, leaving 12 bases between the germline ends. This CDR3 comprises 14 residues. CDR1 is MNHEY, CDR2 SMNVEV, per germline (reference sequence). The CDR3 DNA reads as TGTGCCAGCAGTGCGGGACTCATTAACACTGAAGCTTTCTTT. This sequence encodes CASSAGLINTEAFF.

Many counts were recorded for this clonotype. In nucleotides, the CDR3 is TGCAGTGCCCAAACCCAGGGGAGCAATCAGCCCCAGCATTTT. Amino acids: CSAQTQGSNQPQHF. The V gene is TRBV20-1, the J gene TRBJ1-5, with D possibly being TRBD1 (6 bases). Trimming pared 6 bases from V and 1 base from J, leaving 13 bases between. CDR3 length: 14 residues. Per the germline V gene, CDR1 is DFQATT and CDR2 is SNEGSKA (reference sequence).

By its share, this clonotype is medium-sized. The chain has TRBV2 and TRBJ2-1; unclear D gene. The CDR3 sequence is 11 residues long. The ends were cut back, 8 bases at V and 7 bases at J, with 9 bases in the middle. Germline-derived CDR1 and CDR2 are SNHLY and FYNNEI. CDR3 amino acids: CASGSLNEQFF. CDR3 sequence (DNA): TGTGCCAGCGGTAGCTTGAATGAGCAGTTCTTC. Full variable domain (outside the CDR3, taken from reference TRBV2 and TRBJ2-1): EPEVTQTPSHQVTQMGQEVILRCVPISNHLYFYWYRQILGQKVEFLVSFYNNEISEKSEIFDDQFSVERPDGSNFTLKIRSTKLEDSAMYFCASGSLNEQFFGPGTRLTVL.

By its share, this clonotype is medium-sized. This chain joins TRBV2 and TRBJ1-5; no reliable D call. The CDR3 has 13 amino acids. V gave up 4 bases and J gave up 0 bases, with 4 bases separating them. Germline lookup yields CDR1 SNHLY and CDR2 FYNNEI. The CDR3 is CASSANSNQPQHF. CDR3 sequence (DNA): TGTGCCAGCAGTGCTAATAGCAATCAGCCCCAGCATTTT.

This clonotype was counted many times. The chain carries TRBV5-6 and TRBJ2-4, with 9 bases lining up with TRBD2. The J segment lost 5 bases and the V segment lost 1 base, leaving 7 bases of the junction unmatched. This CDR3 has 16 amino acids. Germline CDR1 and CDR2: SGHDT and YYEEEE. CDR3 in amino acids: CASSLRVTSGQNIQYF. In DNA form, the CDR3 reads TGTGCCAGCAGCTTGAGGGTAACTAGCGGGCAAAACATTCAGTACTTC.

This clonotype is a singleton in its sample. The chain joins TRBV6-1 to TRBJ2-7; TRBD2 agrees at 7 bases. Germline values: CDR1 MNHNS, CDR2 SASEGT. V lost 8 bases, J lost 3 bases, and 19 bases stayed unmatched. This CDR3 has 17 residues. The CDR3 is CASDGSATTGGGYEQYF. CDR3 in DNA: TGTGCCAGCGATGGGAGTGCGACGACGGGAGGTGGCTACGAGCAGTACTTC.

The V and J genes are TRBV2 and TRBJ2-3; 8 bases are a match to TRBD1. V gave up 4 bases and J gave up 6 bases; unmatched junction bases: 15. CDR3 length equals 17 residues. Looked up from germline, CDR1 is SNHLY and CDR2 is FYNNEI. CDR3 nucleotides: TGTGCCAGCAGTGTGTCCGTGGCAGGGGGCTTTGGTGATACGCAGTATTTT. This encodes CASSVSVAGGFGDTQYF.

This clonotype was detected ten times or more. The chain employs TRBV4-1 and TRBJ2-1, with 7 bases lining up with TRBD2. V shed 1 base and J 8 bases; nucleotides not matched to a gene: 5. The CDR3 sequence is 14 residues long. The germline CDR1 and CDR2 sequences are MGHRA and YSYEKL. The CDR3 bases are TGCGCCAGCAGCCAAGGGGCTAGCGGATATGAGCAGTTCTTC. Protein: CASSQGASGYEQFF.

The table lists this clonotype with many counts. V and J are TRBV30 and TRBJ2-4; either TRBD1 or TRBD2 may supply D (5 bases each). The V gene lost 3 bases and the J gene lost 1 base, with 10 bases spanning the gap. Germline assignment: CDR1 GTSNPN and CDR2 SVGIG (reference sequence). CDR3 length equals 14 residues. The CDR3 nucleotides are TGTGCCTGGAGCGAGGGGTGGGCCAAAAACATTCAGTACTTC. Translated, it gives CAWSEGWAKNIQYF.

This clonotype was seen a few times. This rearrangement joins TRBV6-5 to TRBJ2-7; D is possibly TRBD1 (5 bases). V lost 8 bases and J lost 5, with 16 bases in between. The CDR3 runs to 13 residues. The germline gives CDR1 MNHEY, CDR2 SVGAGI. This CDR3 reads CASGARVKNEQYF. DNA for the CDR3: TGTGCCAGCGGGGCCAGGGTTAAAAACGAGCAGTACTTC.

Judged by abundance, this clonotype is medium-sized. The chain carries TRBV11-2 and TRBJ1-1, with D maybe TRBD1 (5 bases). CDR1 SGHAT and CDR2 FQNNGV come from the germline V gene. This CDR3 has 13 amino acids. V shed 5 bases and J shed 4 bases, with 11 bases lying between them. CDR3 amino acids: CASSTPGGTEAFF. The CDR3 coding sequence is TGTGCCAGCAGCACTCCCGGGGGCACTGAAGCTTTCTTT.

By share, this clonotype ranks as medium-sized (0.01 to 0.1%). The chain employs TRBV23-1 and TRBJ1-5; possibly TRBD1 for D (6 bases). TRBV23-1 is marked as an open reading frame, function uncertain. V was shortened by 3 bases and J by 4 bases, with 16 bases between the two germline ends. The CDR3 contains 16 residues. The CDR3 region has the DNA TGCGCCAGCAGTCAGGCACCCCAGGGGATGAATCAGCCCCAGCATTTT. Its protein is CASSQAPQGMNQPQHF.

This clonotype was counted at least ten times. The chain has TRBV7-8 and TRBJ2-2, with 9 bases aligning to TRBD1. V gave up 3 bases and J gave up 0 bases; unmatched junction bases: 5. The CDR3 length is 17 residues. Germline V CDR1 and CDR2: SGHVS, FQNEAQ. The CDR3 loop is CASSLGQGFANTGELFF. CDR3 sequence (DNA): TGTGCCAGCAGCTTGGGACAGGGATTCGCGAACACCGGGGAGCTGTTTTTT.

Many counts were recorded for this clonotype. The V call is TRBV5-4, the J call TRBJ2-7; 12 bases are a match to TRBD2. The V segment lost 4 bases and the J segment 1 base; nucleotides outside the gene matches: 3. Looked up from germline, CDR1 is SGHNT and CDR2 is YYREEE (reference sequence). CDR3 length: 15 amino acids. CDR3 amino acids: CASSPSGRESYEQYF. The CDR3 DNA reads as TGTGCCAGCAGCCCTAGCGGGAGGGAGTCCTACGAGCAGTACTTC.

The chain uses TRBV30 and TRBJ2-2; perhaps D is TRBD1 or TRBD2 (6 bases each). This CDR3 has 14 residues. Germline V gene lookup returns CDR1 GTSNPN and CDR2 SVGIG (reference sequence). Trimming cost V 2 bases and J 2 bases, with 9 bases left between them. DNA for the CDR3: TGTGCCTGGAGTAAGGGGGGTAACACCGGGGAGCTGTTTTTT. Its translation: CAWSKGGNTGELFF.

The chain is built from TRBV20-1 and TRBJ2-1; TRBD2 matches 9 bases. CDR1 is DFQATT and CDR2 is SNEGSKA in the germline V gene (reference sequence). This CDR3 has 15 residues. The trim removed 4 bases at V and 0 bases at J, leaving 4 bases unmatched. The CDR3 spells CSATGGGASYNEQFF. In DNA form, the CDR3 reads TGCAGTGCTACCGGCGGGGGGGCCTCCTACAATGAGCAGTTCTTC.

The chain carries TRBV20-1 and TRBJ2-1, with 7 bases fitting TRBD2. The CDR3 covers 15 residues. The junction had 11 bases not matched to a gene; V was cut back by 5 bases and J by 4 bases. Germline CDR1 DFQATT, CDR2 SNEGSKA (reference sequence). The CDR3 bases are TGCAGTGCTCCCCAGCGGGACGCTATATACAATGAGCAGTTCTTC. Its translation is CSAPQRDAIYNEQFF.

In this sample, this clonotype turned up a few times. This rearrangement joins TRBV6-1 to TRBJ2-7; a possible D gene is TRBD1 (6 bases). Trimming removed 5 bases from V and 3 bases from J, with 11 bases in between. Germline values: CDR1 MNHNS, CDR2 SASEGT. The CDR3 is 13 residues long. CDR3 sequence: CASSPETGYEQYF. The CDR3 region has the DNA TGTGCCAGCAGTCCCGAGACAGGCTACGAGCAGTACTTC.

This clonotype was recorded many times. The chain employs TRBV27 and TRBJ2-2; D ambiguous. CDR3 length: 14 amino acids. The germline V and J ends were trimmed by 0 bases and 4 bases, with 6 bases remaining between them. Germline values: CDR1 MNHEY, CDR2 SMNVEV (reference sequence). The chain's CDR3 is CASSLSLSTGELFF. In DNA, the CDR3 is TGTGCCAGCAGTTTATCGTTAAGCACCGGGGAGCTGTTTTTT.

This clonotype was found a few times. The V and J genes are TRBV7-9 and TRBJ2-1; 9 bases agree with TRBD1. The CDR3 runs 16 residues. Germline V lookup: CDR1 SEHNR, CDR2 FQNEAQ (reference sequence). The trim removed 5 bases at V and 8 bases at J, leaving 13 bases unmatched. In DNA, the CDR3 is TGTGCCAGCAGCCCACCCGGGACAGGGCAGGAGTATGAGCAGTTCTTC. Protein product: CASSPPGTGQEYEQFF.

Only a few counts were recorded for this clonotype. V and J are TRBV5-1 and TRBJ1-2; tentatively, D is TRBD1 (5 bases). V was clipped by 0 bases and J by 2 bases, with 14 bases between them. This CDR3 is 16 amino acids long. Germline V gene lookup returns CDR1 SGHRS and CDR2 YFSETQ. The CDR3 region has the DNA TGCGCCAGCAGCTTGGAGACAGCTGCTAAGAACTATGGCTACACCTTC. Translating it yields CASSLETAAKNYGYTF.

The sample holds a few counts of this clonotype. The rearrangement joins TRBV14 to TRBJ2-5, with TRBD1 as a possible D gene (5 bases). CDR3 size: 13 residues. CDR1 is SGHDN and CDR2 is FVKESK in the germline V gene. V dropped 0 bases and J dropped 5 bases, with 7 bases sitting between them. The CDR3 loop is CASSQDQGETQYF. CDR3 in DNA: TGTGCCAGCAGCCAAGATCAGGGTGAGACCCAGTACTTC.

This clonotype was seen many times. The V and J genes are TRBV6-1 and TRBJ1-2, with D perhaps TRBD1 (5 bases). V was cut by 0 bases and J by 7 bases, with 21 bases left in between. The V gene's germline CDR1 is MNHNS and CDR2 SASEGT. The CDR3 length is 17 residues. CDR3 protein: CASSEAATRGDEAGYTF. In DNA, the CDR3 is TGTGCCAGCAGTGAAGCAGCGACGAGAGGGGATGAGGCTGGCTACACCTTC.

The gene calls are TRBV12-3 or TRBV12-4 and TRBJ1-3, with no clear D. Trimming shortened V by 5 bases and J by 0 bases, and 8 bases separated the two germline ends. The CDR3 runs to 14 residues. CDR3 nucleotides: TGTGCCAGCAGTCAAAGGGCCTCTGGAAACACCATATATTTT. Amino acid sequence: CASSQRASGNTIYF.

The chain recombines TRBV6-2 or TRBV6-3 with TRBJ1-1; D ambiguous. Trimming took 6 bases from V and 8 from J, leaving 13 bases between them. In germline, CDR1 is MNHEY, CDR2 SVGEGT. CDR3 length: 12 residues. CDR3 bases: TGTGCCAGCAGCCCGATGGGTCTGGAAGCTTTCTTT. Encoded protein: CASSPMGLEAFF.

This clonotype was observed at least ten times. The V gene is TRBV28, the J gene TRBJ2-7, with D perhaps being TRBD1 or TRBD2 (5 bases each). This CDR3 contains 15 residues. Germline assignment: CDR1 MDHEN and CDR2 SYDVKM. The V gene lost 6 bases and the J gene lost 1 base, with 16 bases spanning the gap. CDR3 coding DNA: TGTGCCAGCAGCCCGGCGGGCAGGGAATCCTACGAGCAGTACTTC. Translated, it gives CASSPAGRESYEQYF.

By sample share, this clonotype is medium-sized. In nucleotides, the CDR3 is TGTGCCAGCAGTTACTCGACCGGGCAAGGGGGCTACGAGCAGTACTTC. It is translated as CASSYSTGQGGYEQYF. The chain employs TRBV6-5 and TRBJ2-7; maybe TRBD1 (6 bases). The CDR3 runs to 16 residues. Trimming removed 0 bases at V and 3 bases at J, with 15 bases between. CDR1 is MNHEY and CDR2 is SVGAGI in the germline V gene.

This clonotype is labeled as medium-sized. V gene TRBV4-1 combines with J gene TRBJ1-6; D ambiguous. There are 14 residues in the CDR3. Germline CDR1 reads MGHRA; CDR2 reads YSYEKL. The ends were cut back, 3 bases at V and 10 bases at J, with 13 bases in the middle. The CDR3 nucleotides read TGCGCCAGCAGCCACCCCAGCCTCAGGTCACCCCTCCACTTT. The encoded protein is CASSHPSLRSPLHF.